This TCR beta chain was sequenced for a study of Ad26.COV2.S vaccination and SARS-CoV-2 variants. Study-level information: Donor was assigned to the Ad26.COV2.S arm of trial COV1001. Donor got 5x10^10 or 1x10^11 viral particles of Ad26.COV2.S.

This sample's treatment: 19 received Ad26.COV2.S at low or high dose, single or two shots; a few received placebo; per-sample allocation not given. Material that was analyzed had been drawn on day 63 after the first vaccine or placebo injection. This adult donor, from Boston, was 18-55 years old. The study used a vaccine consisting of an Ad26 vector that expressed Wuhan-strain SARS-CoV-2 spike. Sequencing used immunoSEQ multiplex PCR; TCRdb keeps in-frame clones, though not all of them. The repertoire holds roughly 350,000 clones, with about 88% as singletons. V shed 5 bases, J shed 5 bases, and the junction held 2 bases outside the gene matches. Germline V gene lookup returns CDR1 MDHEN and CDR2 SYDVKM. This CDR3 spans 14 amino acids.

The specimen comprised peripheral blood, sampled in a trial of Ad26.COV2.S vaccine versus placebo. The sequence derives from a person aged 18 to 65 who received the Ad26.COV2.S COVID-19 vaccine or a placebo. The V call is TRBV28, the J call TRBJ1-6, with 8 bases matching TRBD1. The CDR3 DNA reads TGTGCCAGCAGTCGGACAGGGAATAATTCACCCCTCCACTTT. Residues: CASSRTGNNSPLHF.